The next 10 T cell receptor beta chains were all read from a single sample in a study of cytomegalovirus exposure and HLA in healthy donors. Assay used: immunoSEQ multiplex PCR; TCRdb lists only in-frame clones, some missing. The sample lists under 85,000 clones; over 85% were seen once. Sequencing was performed on PBMCs. These receptors came from a young woman in good health and CMV-seronegative.

V usage is TRBV4-1 and J usage is TRBJ1-1; 7 bases align to TRBD1. Germline V gene sequence: CDR1 MGHRA, CDR2 YSYEKL. The V gene end was trimmed by 3 bases and the J gene end by 4 bases; junction bases not matched to a gene: 8. The CDR3 has 15 residues. The CDR3 nucleotides are TGCGCCAGCAGCCAGAACTCACAGGGGCCCACTGAAGCTTTCTTT. This codes for CASSQNSQGPTEAFF.

J is TRBJ1-1 and V is TRBV28; D may be TRBD1 (5 bases). Trimming cost V 2 bases and J 1 base, with 14 bases left between them. The CDR3 spans 16 residues. In germline, CDR1 is MDHEN, CDR2 SYDVKM. CDR3 DNA sequence: TGTGCCAGCAGTTTAGAGTTACGGGGGGGGAACACTGAAGCTTTCTTT. It encodes CASSLELRGGNTEAFF.

The chain combines TRBV7-9 with TRBJ1-5; 8 nucleotides align to TRBD1. This CDR3 has 16 residues. The germline CDR1 and CDR2 sequences are SEHNR and FQNEAQ (reference sequence). With 0 bases clipped from V and 6 bases from J, the junction kept 7 bases outside the gene matches. CDR3 sequence (DNA): TGTGCCAGCAGCTTAGCGGCAGGGGGCATGGTTCAGCCCCAGCATTTT. Amino acids: CASSLAAGGMVQPQHF.

V is TRBV7-8 and J is TRBJ2-1; the match to TRBD2 covers 9 bases. Germline assignment: CDR1 SGHVS and CDR2 FQNEAQ. J was trimmed by 7 bases and V by 3 bases; bases with no gene match: 4. The CDR3 has 14 residues. This chain's CDR3 is CASSFIAGDNEQFF. For the CDR3, the DNA is TGTGCCAGCAGCTTCATAGCGGGAGATAATGAGCAGTTCTTC.

The chain joins TRBV7-6 to TRBJ2-1; D possibly corresponds to TRBD1 (6 bases). Trimming took off 4 bases at V and 0 bases at J, with 13 bases between the two ends. The CDR3 has 16 residues. Germline CDR1 SGHVS, CDR2 FNYEAQ. The CDR3 DNA reads as TGTGCCAGCAGCTCTAAACAGGGTAGCTCCTACAATGAGCAGTTCTTC. As protein: CASSSKQGSSYNEQFF. Complete variable domain (other parts from reference TRBV7-6 and TRBJ2-1): GAGVSQSPRYKVTKRGQDVALRCDPISGHVSLYWYRQALGQGPEFLTYFNYEAQQDKSGLPNDRFSAERPEGSISTLTIQRTEQRDSAMYRCASSSKQGSSYNEQFFGPGTRLTVL.

The chain recombines TRBV5-4 with TRBJ1-6, with D possibly TRBD1 on 5 matching bases. V lost 1 base, J lost 5 bases, and 10 bases lay in between. Germline loops: CDR1 SGHNT, CDR2 YYREEE (reference sequence). The CDR3 has 15 residues. The CDR3 region is CASSLYPRDNSPLHF. CDR3 coding DNA: TGTGCCAGCAGCTTGTATCCCAGGGATAATTCACCCCTCCACTTT.

This clone appeared a single time. The rearrangement uses TRBV30 and TRBJ2-7; weak D call: TRBD2 (6 bases). The CDR3 has 11 residues. Trimming removed 8 bases at V and 4 bases at J, with 12 bases between. CDR1 and CDR2 from the germline V gene are GTSNPN and SVGIG (reference sequence). The CDR3, as DNA: TGTGCCGTGATGCGGGGATACGAGCAGTACTTC. Its translation: CAVMRGYEQYF.

This chain connects TRBV6-1 to TRBJ1-4, with a weak D call TRBD1 (5 bases). The CDR3 covers 15 residues. V lost 2 bases and J lost 8, with 15 bases in between. Germline values: CDR1 MNHNS, CDR2 SASEGT. The CDR3 nucleotides read TGTGCCAGCAGTGAACCAGGACACAACGTGGAAAAACTGTTTTTT. Translating gives CASSEPGHNVEKLFF.

This chain joins TRBV6-1 and TRBJ2-7, with no clear D. This CDR3 comprises 14 residues. V dropped 9 bases and J dropped 0 bases, with 15 bases sitting between them. Germline-derived CDR1 and CDR2 are MNHNS and SASEGT. CDR3 residues: CASAFEASSYEQYF. CDR3 nucleotides: TGTGCCAGTGCCTTTGAGGCAAGCTCCTACGAGCAGTACTTC.

V and J are TRBV6-6 and TRBJ2-1, with D possibly matching TRBD1 (6 bases). The CDR3 sequence is 13 residues long. V shed 4 bases and J shed 9 bases, with 13 bases lying between them. From germline, CDR1 is MNHNY and CDR2 SVGAGI (reference sequence). CDR3 loop: CASSLDRLAEQFF. The CDR3 coding sequence is TGTGCCAGCAGTTTAGACAGGCTCGCTGAGCAGTTCTTC.